A single T cell receptor beta chain is shown here with its context. Its specificity is unknown. One junction end disagrees with the germline gene, perhaps due to a read error. The CDR3 is made up of 16 amino acids. Germline-derived CDR1 and CDR2 are DFQATT and SNEGSKA (reference sequence). A second PCR, run for about 6 to 11 cycles, used a sample-barcoded 5' primer plus a J-beta primer mix. A template-switch adaptor that had 12 random nucleotides put a tag on each cDNA molecule. Using its own MiXCR run on the 5' RACE reads, TCRdb lists one record per CDR3 protein. The sample shows approximately 1.5 million distinct CDR3 sequences, 35% to 45% of them seen only once. The record originates from a study of blood T cells in healthy people across ages. General study findings and limits: Naive T cell percentage showed a strong correlation with the diversity of TCR beta. Higher diversity, along with more naive CD4+ cells, distinguished long-lived donors from aged donors. The study regarded diversity estimates from one million T cells as underestimates.

This clonotype was sampled from a young woman in good health. The genes are TRBV20-1 and TRBJ2-1; D may be TRBD1 (6 bases). Sequenced material: blood. CDR3 DNA sequence: TGCAGTGCTAGAACTTCGACAGGCGAGGGATACAATGGGCAGTTCTTC. It is translated as CSARTSTGEGYNGQFF.